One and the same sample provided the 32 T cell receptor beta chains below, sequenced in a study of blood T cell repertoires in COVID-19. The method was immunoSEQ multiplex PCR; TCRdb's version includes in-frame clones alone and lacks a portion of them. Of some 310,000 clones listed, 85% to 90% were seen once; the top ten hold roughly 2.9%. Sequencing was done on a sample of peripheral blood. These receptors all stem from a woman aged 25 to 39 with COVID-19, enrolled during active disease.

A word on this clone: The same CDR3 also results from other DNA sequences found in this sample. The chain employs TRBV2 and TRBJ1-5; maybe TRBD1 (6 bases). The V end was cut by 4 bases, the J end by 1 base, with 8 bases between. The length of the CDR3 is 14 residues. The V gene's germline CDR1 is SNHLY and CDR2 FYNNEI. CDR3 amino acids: CASSVGQSNQPQHF. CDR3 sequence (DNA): TGTGCCAGCAGTGTTGGACAGAGCAATCAGCCCCAGCATTTT.

The CDR3 DNA sequence: TGCGCCAGCAGTGAGCTCGGGGTTTATCAGCCCCAGCATTTT. The encoded protein is CASSELGVYQPQHF. The V call is TRBV10-1, the J call TRBJ1-5; no reliable D call. With 2 bases removed from V and 5 bases from J, the gap between germline ends came to 10 bases. This CDR3 is built from 14 residues. The germline V gene encodes CDR1 WNHNN and CDR2 SYGVQD (reference sequence).

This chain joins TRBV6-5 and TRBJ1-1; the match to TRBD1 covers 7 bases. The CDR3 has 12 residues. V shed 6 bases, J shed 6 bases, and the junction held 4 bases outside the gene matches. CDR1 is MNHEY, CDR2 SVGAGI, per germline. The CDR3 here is CASRLQGPEAFF. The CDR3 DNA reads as TGTGCCAGCAGGCTACAGGGGCCTGAAGCTTTCTTT.

The CDR3 region has the DNA TGTGCCAGCAGTACGACAGGAGCCAACTATGGCTACACCTTC. It is translated as CASSTTGANYGYTF. The V call is TRBV3-1 (or the pseudogene TRBV3-2), the J call TRBJ1-2; a possible D gene is TRBD1 (6 bases). Trimming took off 6 bases at V and 2 bases at J, with 13 bases between the two ends. The CDR3 runs 14 residues. The V gene's germline CDR1 is LGHDT and CDR2 YNNKEL (reference sequence).

CDR3 residues: CASRGTGVGYTF. Written as DNA, the CDR3 is TGTGCCAGCAGGGGGACAGGGGTCGGCTACACCTTC. V and J are TRBV2 and TRBJ1-2, with 10 bases aligning to TRBD1. The V gene's germline CDR1 is SNHLY and CDR2 FYNNEI. V was clipped by 6 bases and J by 8 bases; unmatched bases: 3. The CDR3 extends over 12 amino acids.

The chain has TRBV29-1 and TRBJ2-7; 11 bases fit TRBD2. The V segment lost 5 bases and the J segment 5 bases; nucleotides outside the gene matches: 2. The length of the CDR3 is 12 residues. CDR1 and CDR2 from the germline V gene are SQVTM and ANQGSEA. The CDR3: CSVTSGSNEQYF. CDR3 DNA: TGCAGCGTTACTAGCGGGAGCAACGAGCAGTACTTC.

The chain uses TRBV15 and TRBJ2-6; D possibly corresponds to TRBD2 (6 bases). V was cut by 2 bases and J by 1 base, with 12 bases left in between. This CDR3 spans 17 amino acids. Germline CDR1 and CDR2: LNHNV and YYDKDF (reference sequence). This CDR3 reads CATSRQGGPSGANVLTF. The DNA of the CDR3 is TGTGCCACCAGCAGACAGGGAGGACCGTCTGGGGCCAACGTCCTGACTTTC. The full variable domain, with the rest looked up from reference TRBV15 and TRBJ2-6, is DAMVIQNPRYQVTQFGKPVTLSCSQTLNHNVMYWYQQKSSQAPKLLFHYYDKDFNNEADTPDNFQSRRPNTSFCFLDIRSPGLGDTAMYLCATSRQGGPSGANVLTFGAGSRLTVL.

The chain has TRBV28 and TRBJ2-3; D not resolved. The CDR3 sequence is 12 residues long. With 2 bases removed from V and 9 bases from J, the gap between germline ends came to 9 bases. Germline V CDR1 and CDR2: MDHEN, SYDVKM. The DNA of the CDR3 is TGTGCCAGCAGTTTAGGCCTCCACACGCAGTATTTT. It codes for CASSLGLHTQYF.

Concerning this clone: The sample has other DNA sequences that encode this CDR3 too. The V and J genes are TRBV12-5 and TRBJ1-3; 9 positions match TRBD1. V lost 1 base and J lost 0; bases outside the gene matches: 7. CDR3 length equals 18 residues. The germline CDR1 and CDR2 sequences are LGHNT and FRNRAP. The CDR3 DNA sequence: TGTGCTAGTGGTTTGGCGAGAAGGACAGGGGACTCTGGAAACACCATATATTTT. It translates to CASGLARRTGDSGNTIYF.

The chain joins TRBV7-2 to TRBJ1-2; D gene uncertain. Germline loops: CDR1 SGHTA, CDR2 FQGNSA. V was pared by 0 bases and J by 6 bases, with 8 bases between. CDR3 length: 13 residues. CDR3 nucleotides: TGTGCCAGCAGCTTAGCGGGCAATAATGGCTACACCTTC. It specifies CASSLAGNNGYTF. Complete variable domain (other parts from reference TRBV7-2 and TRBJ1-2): GAGVSQSPSNKVTEKGKDVELRCDPISGHTALYWYRQSLGQGLEFLIYFQGNSAPDKSGLPSDRFSAERTGGSVSTLTIQRTQQEDSAVYLCASSLAGNNGYTFGSGTRLTVV.

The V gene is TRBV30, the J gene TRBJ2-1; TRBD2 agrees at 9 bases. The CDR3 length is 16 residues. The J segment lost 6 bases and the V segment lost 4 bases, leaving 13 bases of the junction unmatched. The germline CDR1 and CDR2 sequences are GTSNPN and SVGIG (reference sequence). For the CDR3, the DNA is TGTGCCTGGAACTCTAGGATTGCGGGAGGGGGCAATGAGCAGTTCTTC. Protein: CAWNSRIAGGGNEQFF.

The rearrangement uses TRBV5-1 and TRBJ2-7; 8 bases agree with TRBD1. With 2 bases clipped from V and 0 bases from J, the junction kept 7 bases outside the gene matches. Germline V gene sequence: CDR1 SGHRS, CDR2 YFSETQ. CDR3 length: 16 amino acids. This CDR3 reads CASSLGTRGPSYEQYF. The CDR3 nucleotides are TGCGCCAGCAGCTTAGGAACCAGGGGGCCCTCCTACGAGCAGTACTTC.

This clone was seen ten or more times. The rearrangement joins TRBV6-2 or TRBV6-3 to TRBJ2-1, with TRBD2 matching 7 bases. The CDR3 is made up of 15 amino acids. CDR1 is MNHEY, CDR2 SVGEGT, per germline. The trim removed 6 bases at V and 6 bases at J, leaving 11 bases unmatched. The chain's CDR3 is CASSPFGRAPNEQFF. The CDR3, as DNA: TGTGCCAGCAGCCCTTTTGGGAGGGCCCCCAATGAGCAGTTCTTC.

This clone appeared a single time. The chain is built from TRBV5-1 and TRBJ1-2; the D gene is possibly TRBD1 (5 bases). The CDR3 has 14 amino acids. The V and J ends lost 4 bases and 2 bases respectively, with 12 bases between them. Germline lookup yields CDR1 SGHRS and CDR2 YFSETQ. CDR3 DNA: TGCGCCAGCAGCATAGGACAAATCAACTATGGCTACACCTTC. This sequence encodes CASSIGQINYGYTF.

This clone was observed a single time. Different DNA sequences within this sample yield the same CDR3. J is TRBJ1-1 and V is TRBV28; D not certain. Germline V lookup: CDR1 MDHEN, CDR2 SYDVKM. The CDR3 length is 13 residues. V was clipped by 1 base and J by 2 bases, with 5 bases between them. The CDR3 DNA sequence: TGTGCCAGCAGTTTATTAGTCAACACTGAAGCTTTCTTT. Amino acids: CASSLLVNTEAFF.

Written as DNA, the CDR3 is TGTGCCAGCAGTTTATTTCCAGGTAACAATCAGCCCCAGCATTTT. Amino acid sequence: CASSLFPGNNQPQHF. This chain connects TRBV27 to TRBJ1-5; D remains ambiguous. CDR3 length equals 15 residues. Looked up from germline, CDR1 is MNHEY and CDR2 is SMNVEV (reference sequence). V was cut by 1 base and J by 3 bases, with 10 bases left in between.

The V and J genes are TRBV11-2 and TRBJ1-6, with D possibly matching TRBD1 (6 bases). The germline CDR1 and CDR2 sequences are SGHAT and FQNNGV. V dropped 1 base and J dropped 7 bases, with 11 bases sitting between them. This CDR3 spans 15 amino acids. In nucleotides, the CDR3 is TGTGCCAGCAGCTTAGCAGGGGAGCCCAATTCACCCCTCCACTTT. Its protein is CASSLAGEPNSPLHF. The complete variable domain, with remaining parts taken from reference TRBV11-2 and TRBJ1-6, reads EAGVAQSPRYKIIEKRQSVAFWCNPISGHATLYWYQQILGQGPKLLIQFQNNGVVDDSQLPKDRFSAERLKGVDSTLKIQPAKLEDSAVYLCASSLAGEPNSPLHFGNGTRLTVT.

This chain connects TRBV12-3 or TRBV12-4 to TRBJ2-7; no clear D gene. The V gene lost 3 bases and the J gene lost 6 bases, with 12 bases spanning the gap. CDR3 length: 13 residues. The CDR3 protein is CASSFKEVAEQYF. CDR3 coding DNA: TGTGCCAGCAGTTTTAAGGAAGTAGCCGAGCAGTACTTC.

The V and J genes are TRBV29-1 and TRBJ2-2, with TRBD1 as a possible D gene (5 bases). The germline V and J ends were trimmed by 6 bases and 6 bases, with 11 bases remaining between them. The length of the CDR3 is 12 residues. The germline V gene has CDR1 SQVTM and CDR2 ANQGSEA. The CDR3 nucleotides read TGCAGCGTGAAGATACAGGCCGGGGAGCTGTTTTTT. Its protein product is CSVKIQAGELFF.

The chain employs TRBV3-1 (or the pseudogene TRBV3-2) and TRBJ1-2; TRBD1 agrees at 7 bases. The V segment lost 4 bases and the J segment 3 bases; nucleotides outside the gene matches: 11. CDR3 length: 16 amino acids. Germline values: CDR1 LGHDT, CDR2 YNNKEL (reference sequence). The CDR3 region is CASSPTPNRGDYGYTF. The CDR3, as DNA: TGTGCCAGCAGCCCGACCCCGAACAGGGGTGACTATGGCTACACCTTC.

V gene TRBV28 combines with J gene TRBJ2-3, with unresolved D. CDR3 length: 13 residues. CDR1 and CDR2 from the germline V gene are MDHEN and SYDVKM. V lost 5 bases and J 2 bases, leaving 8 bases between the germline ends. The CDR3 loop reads CASSDTPTDTQYF. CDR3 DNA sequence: TGTGCCAGCAGTGACACCCCCACAGATACGCAGTATTTT.

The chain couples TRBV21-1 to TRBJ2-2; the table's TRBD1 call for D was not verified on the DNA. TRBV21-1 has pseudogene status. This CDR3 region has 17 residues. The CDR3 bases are TGTGCCAGCCAAAAGGGGCAGGGTGTACCAAACACCGGGGAGCTGTTTTTT. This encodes CASQKGQGVPNTGELFF.

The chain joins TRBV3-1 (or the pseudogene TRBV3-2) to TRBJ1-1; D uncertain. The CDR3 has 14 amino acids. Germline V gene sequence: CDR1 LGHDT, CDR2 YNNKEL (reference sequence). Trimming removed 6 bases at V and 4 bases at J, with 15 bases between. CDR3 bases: TGTGCCAGCAGGCCCAAAGCGGGCGGCACTGAAGCTTTCTTT. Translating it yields CASRPKAGGTEAFF.

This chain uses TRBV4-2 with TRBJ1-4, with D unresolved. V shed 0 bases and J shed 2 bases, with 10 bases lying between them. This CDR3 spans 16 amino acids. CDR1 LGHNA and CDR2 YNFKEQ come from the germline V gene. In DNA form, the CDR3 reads TGTGCCAGCAGCCAAGATCGGTACTACACTAATGAAAAACTGTTTTTT. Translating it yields CASSQDRYYTNEKLFF.

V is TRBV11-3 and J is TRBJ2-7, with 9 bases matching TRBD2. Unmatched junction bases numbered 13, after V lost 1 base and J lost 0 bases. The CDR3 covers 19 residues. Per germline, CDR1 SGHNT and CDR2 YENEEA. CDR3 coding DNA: TGTGCCAGCAGCTTAGGCCGAACTAGCGGGCGAGGGGGCTCCTACGAGCAGTACTTC. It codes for CASSLGRTSGRGGSYEQYF.

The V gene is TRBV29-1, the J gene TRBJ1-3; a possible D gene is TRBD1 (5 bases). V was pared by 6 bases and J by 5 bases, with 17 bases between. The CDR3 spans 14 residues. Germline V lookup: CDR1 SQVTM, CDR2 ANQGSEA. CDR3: CSVTNRLSRNTIYF. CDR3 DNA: TGCAGCGTGACGAACAGGTTGTCAAGAAACACCATATATTTT.

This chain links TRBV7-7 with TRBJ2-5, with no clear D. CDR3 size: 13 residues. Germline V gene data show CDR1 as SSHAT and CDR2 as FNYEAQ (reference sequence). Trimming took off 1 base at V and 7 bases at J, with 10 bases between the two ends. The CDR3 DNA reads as TGTGCCAGCAGCTTAGATCAGCGAGGGACCCAGTACTTC. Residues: CASSLDQRGTQYF.

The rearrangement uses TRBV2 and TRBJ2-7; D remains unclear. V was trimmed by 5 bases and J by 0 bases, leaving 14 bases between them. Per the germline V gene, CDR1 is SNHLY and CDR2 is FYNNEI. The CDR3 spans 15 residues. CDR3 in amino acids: CASSRNIPSSYEQYF. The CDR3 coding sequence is TGTGCCAGCAGTAGAAATATACCGAGCTCCTACGAGCAGTACTTC.

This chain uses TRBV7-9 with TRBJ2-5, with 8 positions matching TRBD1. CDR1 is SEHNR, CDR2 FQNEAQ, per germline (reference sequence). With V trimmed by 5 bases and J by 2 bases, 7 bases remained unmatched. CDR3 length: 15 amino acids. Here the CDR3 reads CASSAPWTGQETQYF. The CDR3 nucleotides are TGTGCCAGCAGCGCTCCATGGACAGGGCAAGAGACCCAGTACTTC.

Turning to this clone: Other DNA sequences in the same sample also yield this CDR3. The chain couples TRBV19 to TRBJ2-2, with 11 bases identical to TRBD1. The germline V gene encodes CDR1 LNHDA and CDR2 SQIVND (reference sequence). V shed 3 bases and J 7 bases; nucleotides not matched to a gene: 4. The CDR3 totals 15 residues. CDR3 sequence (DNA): TGTGCCAGTAGTATCGGGACAGGGGGGATCGGGGAGCTGTTTTTT. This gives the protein CASSIGTGGIGELFF.

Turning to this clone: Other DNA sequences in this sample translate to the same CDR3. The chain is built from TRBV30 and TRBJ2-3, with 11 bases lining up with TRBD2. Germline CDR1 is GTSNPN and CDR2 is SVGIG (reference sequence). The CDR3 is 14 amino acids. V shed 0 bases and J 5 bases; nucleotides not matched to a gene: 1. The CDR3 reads CAWSVGLAGDTQYF. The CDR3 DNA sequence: TGTGCCTGGAGTGTAGGACTAGCGGGAGATACGCAGTATTTT.

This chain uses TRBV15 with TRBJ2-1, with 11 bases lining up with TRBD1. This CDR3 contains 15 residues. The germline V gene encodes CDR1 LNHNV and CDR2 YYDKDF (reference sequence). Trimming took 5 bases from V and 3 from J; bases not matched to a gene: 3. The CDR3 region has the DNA TGTGCCACCAGCGCGGGACAGGGGGACTACAATGAGCAGTTCTTC. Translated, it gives CATSAGQGDYNEQFF.